The clone carrying this TCR beta chain was seen only a few times. TCRdb re-derived calls from the RT-PCR reads in MiXCR, one entry per CDR3 protein. This sample has 550,000 to 800,000 distinct CDR3 sequences; less than 20% occur once, and the top ten carry 11%. These data are taken from a study of response to subunit inactivated influenza vaccine. The receptor's source is a man in his fifties or sixties who received an inactivated influenza vaccine. This sample comprised PBMCs from blood, obtained 11 to 12 days after vaccination.

Written as DNA, the CDR3 is TGTGCCAGCAGCCCGGGACTAGCGGGAGCCTTGGGGACTGAGCAGTTCTTC. This translates into CASSPGLAGALGTEQFF. This chain links TRBV7-6 with TRBJ2-1; 14 nucleotides align to TRBD2. V shed 5 bases, J shed 9 bases, and the junction held 12 bases outside the gene matches. The CDR3 sequence is 17 residues long. Germline lookup yields CDR1 SGHVS and CDR2 FNYEAQ. The complete variable domain, with remaining parts taken from reference TRBV7-6 and TRBJ2-1, reads GAGVSQSPRYKVTKRGQDVALRCDPISGHVSLYWYRQALGQGPEFLTYFNYEAQQDKSGLPNDRFSAERPEGSISTLTIQRTEQRDSAMYRCASSPGLAGALGTEQFFGPGTRLTVL.